This TCR beta chain was found in a study of blood T cells in healthy people across ages. CDR3 length: 13 amino acids. Germline CDR1 and CDR2: DFQATT and SNEGSKA (reference sequence). Findings of the study overall: Reliance upon unsorted PBMCs precluded definitive naive versus antigen-experienced comparison. Calculation of diversity from one million T cells yielded estimates considered to be underestimates.

PBMCs numbering at least 7 million were isolated per sample. With respect to this clonotype: Its antigen is still unknown.

A second PCR, run for roughly 7 to 11 cycles, used a sample-barcoded 5' primer plus a J-beta primer mix. TCRdb redid the calling of the 5' RACE reads with MiXCR, one entry per CDR3 protein. The sample shows approximately 800,000 distinct CDR3 sequences, roughly 60% of them seen only once. The chain combines TRBV20-1 with TRBJ2-3; tentative D call: TRBD2 (6 bases). The specimen was blood. The receptor was derived from a young man in good health. CDR3 DNA: TGCACCGGGGCGGCGGGGAGCACAGATACGCAGTATTTT. This translates into CTGAAGSTDTQYF.